Below, 4 T cell receptor beta chains from the same sample are listed, as sequenced in a study of blood T cell repertoires in COVID-19. The assay was immunoSEQ multiplex PCR, and TCRdb's table has in-frame clones only and misses some. The sample has 300,000 to 450,000 clones, roughly 87% seen once. Material for sequencing was PBMCs or T cells enriched from blood (not recorded which). All receptors derive from a woman aged 25-40 years who had recovered from COVID-19.

The chain carries TRBV3-1 (or the pseudogene TRBV3-2) and TRBJ2-7, with 8 bases fitting TRBD1. The CDR3 covers 15 residues. Germline values: CDR1 LGHDT, CDR2 YNNKEL (reference sequence). Trimming removed 3 bases from V and 0 bases from J; junction bases left unmatched: 4. In DNA, the CDR3 is TGTGCCAGCAGCCATAGACAGGGGTTCTCCTACGAGCAGTACTTC. Translating it yields CASSHRQGFSYEQYF.

V and J are TRBV2 and TRBJ2-3; perhaps TRBD1 as D (5 bases). This CDR3 region has 11 residues. Trimming removed 8 bases from V and 2 bases from J, with 5 bases in between. Germline V CDR1 and CDR2: SNHLY, FYNNEI. The CDR3 bases are TGTGCCAGCGGGGCCACAGATACGCAGTATTTT. Protein product: CASGATDTQYF.

The chain recombines TRBV7-9 with TRBJ1-1; D may be TRBD1 (5 bases). Trimming left V 7 bases short and J 5 bases short, with 14 bases between. CDR1 and CDR2 (germline): SEHNR, FQNEAQ (reference sequence). This CDR3 contains 13 residues. CDR3 DNA sequence: TGTGCCAGCACCCGGGGGGGAGGGACTGAAGCTTTCTTT. Translating it yields CASTRGGGTEAFF.

The rearrangement links TRBV7-9 to TRBJ1-2, with TRBD1 identical over 10 bases. CDR3 size: 15 residues. J was trimmed by 2 bases and V by 4 bases; bases with no gene match: 4. CDR1 and CDR2 (germline): SEHNR, FQNEAQ (reference sequence). CDR3 DNA sequence: TGTGCCAGCAGCTCCCCGGGACAGGGGAACTATGGCTACACCTTC. Protein: CASSSPGQGNYGYTF.